This T cell receptor (beta chain) was observed in a study of Tregs in tolerant kidney transplant recipients. Recipients received nonmyeloablative bone marrow transplants from related graft donors, with transient mixed chimerism. Method: immunoSEQ multiplex PCR; TCRdb's copy keeps in-frame clones and lacks some. The repertoire holds 45,000 or so clones, with about 92% as singletons. This specimen consisted of CD8+ T cells from blood (PBMCs), obtained 12 months after the transplant. This sequence originates from a human patient who received a combined kidney and bone marrow transplant. The graft donor may have given rise to some T cells.

The CDR3 here is CASSLGGQGFYEQYF. The DNA of the CDR3 is TGCGCCAGCAGCTTGGGGGGACAGGGTTTCTACGAGCAGTACTTC. This chain connects TRBV5-1 to TRBJ2-5, with 9 positions matching TRBD1. The DNA end favors TRBJ2-7, so the J call may be wrong. The germline CDR1 and CDR2 sequences are SGHRS and YFSETQ. The CDR3 has 15 amino acids.